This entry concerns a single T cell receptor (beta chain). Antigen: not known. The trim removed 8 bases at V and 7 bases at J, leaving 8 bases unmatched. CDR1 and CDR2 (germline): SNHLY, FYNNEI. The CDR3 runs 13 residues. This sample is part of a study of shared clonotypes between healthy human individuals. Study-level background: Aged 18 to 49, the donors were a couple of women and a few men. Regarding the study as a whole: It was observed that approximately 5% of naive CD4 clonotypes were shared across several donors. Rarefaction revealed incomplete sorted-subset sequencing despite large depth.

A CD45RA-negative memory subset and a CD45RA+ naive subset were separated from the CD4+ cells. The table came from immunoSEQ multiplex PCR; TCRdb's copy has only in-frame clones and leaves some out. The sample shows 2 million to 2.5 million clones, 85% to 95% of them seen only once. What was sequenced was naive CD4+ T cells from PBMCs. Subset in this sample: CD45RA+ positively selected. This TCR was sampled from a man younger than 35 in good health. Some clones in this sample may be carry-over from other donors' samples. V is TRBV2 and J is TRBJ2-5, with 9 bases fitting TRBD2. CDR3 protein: CASLLAGTGTQYF. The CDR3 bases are TGTGCCAGCCTACTAGCGGGTACGGGGACCCAGTACTTC. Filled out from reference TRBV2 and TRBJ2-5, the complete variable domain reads EPEVTQTPSHQVTQMGQEVILRCVPISNHLYFYWYRQILGQKVEFLVSFYNNEISEKSEIFDDQFSVERPDGSNFTLKIRSTKLEDSAMYFCASLLAGTGTQYFGPGTRLLVL.